This TCR beta chain was observed in a study of T-cell memory formation after mild COVID-19. In germline, CDR1 is LGHNA, CDR2 YNFKEQ. The CDR3 length is 15 residues. Losses at the gene ends were 1 base for V and 3 bases for J; bases not matched to a gene: 6. MiXCR was run by TCRdb on the 5' RACE reads, yielding one entry per CDR3 protein. The sample has 500,000 to 550,000 distinct CDR3 sequences; around 20% are singletons. The specimen sequenced was PBMCs or a T cell subset sorted from them (not recorded which). The chain carries TRBV4-2 and TRBJ2-7, with 7 bases that match TRBD1. The source of this sequence is an adult woman who had mild COVID-19 (a few samples of this study predate the infection). Cell type and time point are not known. Here the CDR3 DNA reads TGTGCCAGCAGCCAAGCTCGGGACAGCTTCTACGAGCAGTACTTC. Protein: CASSQARDSFYEQYF.